A selection of T cell receptor beta chains follows, all from one sample in a study of control samples from healthy donors and cancer patients. Generated by immunoSEQ multiplex PCR, the TCRdb table keeps only in-frame clones and is missing some. The repertoire holds about 130,000 clones, with around 90% as singletons. The specimen sequenced was blood. Receptors were obtained from a man aged 18 to 29 in good health. Each CDR3 is given with its conserved first and last residue. D genes are given only for firm matches. Clone size is stated in some rows and not others, as once, few, many or a class when expanded.

cdr3_nt cdr3_aa cdr3_length j_call clone_size v_call d_call
TGTGCCTGGAGTATGGGGACTCCTCAAGAGACCCAGTACTTC CAWSMGTPQETQYF 14 TRBJ2-5 . TRBV30 .
TGTGCCAGCAGTCTCCTCGGTTATCTAGAGGACTACAATGAGCAGTTCTTC CASSLLGYLEDYNEQFF 17 TRBJ2-1 . TRBV6-2/TRBV6-3 .
TGTGCCAGCAGCTTAAAGCCTGAAAAACTGTTTTTT CASSLKPEKLFF 12 TRBJ1-4 . TRBV11-3 .
TGTGCCACGACTACGAACACTGAAGCTTTCTTT CATTTNTEAFF 11 TRBJ1-1 . TRBV19 .
TGTGCCAGCAGCCTAGACGAGGGACTGGGGCTAGGCAATGAGCAGTTCTTC CASSLDEGLGLGNEQFF 17 TRBJ2-1 . TRBV11-3 .
TGTGCCAGCAGCTTAGGGGGACCGCTTGCAAGAGGGACCCAGTACTTC CASSLGGPLARGTQYF 16 TRBJ2-5 . TRBV7-2 .
TGTGCCAGCAGCGATGGACAGGGTGCCTATGGCTACACCTTC CASSDGQGAYGYTF 14 TRBJ1-2 once TRBV7-9 TRBD1
TGTGCCAGCAGCAAAGAGGGCCCCCCGAACAATGAGCAGTTCTTC CASSKEGPPNNEQFF 15 TRBJ2-1 . TRBV21-1 .
TGTGCCAGCAGCCGACCCCCGGCGGGGCAAGAGACCCAGTACTTC CASSRPPAGQETQYF 15 TRBJ2-5 once TRBV3-1/TRBV3-2 .
TGTGCCAGCAGAAACAGGGGCGAAGAGACCCAGTACTTC CASRNRGEETQYF 13 TRBJ2-5 . TRBV7-9 TRBD1
TGCGCCAGCAGCTTGGCAGGGATCAGGGATGGCTACACCTTC CASSLAGIRDGYTF 14 TRBJ1-2 . TRBV5-1 .
TGTGCCACCAGTGATCTACAGGGGGCGGACACCGGGGAGCTGTTTTTT CATSDLQGADTGELFF 16 TRBJ2-2 . TRBV24-1 TRBD1
TGTGCCAGCAGTTACGGAGGGGAGCTGTTTTTT CASSYGGELFF 11 TRBJ2-2 . TRBV6-5 .
TGTGCCAGCAGTCAGACTAGCGGGTTTAGCACAGATACGCAGTATTTT CASSQTSGFSTDTQYF 16 TRBJ2-3 . TRBV6-2/TRBV6-3 TRBD2
TGTGCCAGCTCACTGGAGACAGGCTCTGGAAACACCATATATTTT CASSLETGSGNTIYF 15 TRBJ1-3 . TRBV18 .
TGTGCCAGCAGCTTTAGACAGGGTCGCACCGGGGAGCTGTTTTTT CASSFRQGRTGELFF 15 TRBJ2-2 . TRBV3-1/TRBV3-2 TRBD1
TGTGCCAGCAGCTCGACTAGCGGGAATTACAATGAGCAGTTCTTC CASSSTSGNYNEQFF 15 TRBJ2-1 . TRBV7-8 TRBD2
TGTGCCAGCAGTGAACGGCGGGGCAATCAGCCCCAGCATTTT CASSERRGNQPQHF 14 TRBJ1-5 once TRBV6-1 .
TGCGCCAGCAGCTACGGGACAGGGGAGGAAACGCAGTATTTT CASSYGTGEETQYF 14 TRBJ2-3 . TRBV5-1 TRBD1
TGTGCCAGTAGTATACGGTTAGGGGCCAGCAATCAGCCCCAGCATTTT CASSIRLGASNQPQHF 16 TRBJ1-5 . TRBV19 .
TGCGCCAGCAGTATAGCCAGCAATCAGCCCCAGCATTTT CASSIASNQPQHF 13 TRBJ1-5 . TRBV10-2 .
TGTGCCAGCAGCTTGGGGGCGCTGAACACTGAAGCTTTCTTT CASSLGALNTEAFF 14 TRBJ1-1 . TRBV5-6 .
TGTGCCAGCAGCTTAGGACAGGGGGCCGGCAATCAGCCCCAGCATTTT CASSLGQGAGNQPQHF 16 TRBJ1-5 . TRBV7-9 TRBD1
TGTGCCAGCAGTGAATCGGGGGGAAGGTATGGCTACACCTTC CASSESGGRYGYTF 14 TRBJ1-2 . TRBV25-1 .
TGTGCCAGCAGCCCCAGGGGGGGGAGCGAGCAGTACTTC CASSPRGGSEQYF 13 TRBJ2-7 . TRBV3-1/TRBV3-2 .
TGTGCCAGCAGTTTTTGGGCAGATACGCAGTATTTT CASSFWADTQYF 12 TRBJ2-3 . TRBV12-3/TRBV12-4 .
TGCGCCAGCAGCTTGGGACAGGGAGGGGCTGGCTACACCTTC CASSLGQGGAGYTF 14 TRBJ1-2 once TRBV5-1 TRBD1
TGTGCCAGCAGTCCGGACAGGGTGAGGACTGAAGCTTTCTTT CASSPDRVRTEAFF 14 TRBJ1-1 . TRBV27 TRBD1
TGTGCCAGCAGGGAAGACGGGACCTCTGGAAACACCATATATTTT CASREDGTSGNTIYF 15 TRBJ1-3 . TRBV2 .
TGTGCCAGCAGTCCGTTTCCTGCGGGGGGAAAAGAGACCCAGTACTTC CASSPFPAGGKETQYF 16 TRBJ2-5 . TRBV27 TRBD2
TGTGCCAGCAGCCAAGACCCGGGACAGACAGGGAATGGCTACACCTTC CASSQDPGQTGNGYTF 16 TRBJ1-2 . TRBV3-1/TRBV3-2 TRBD1
TGTGCCAGCAGCTTAGAAGAAGTCACGATCCAGTTCTTC CASSLEEVTIQFF 13 TRBJ2-1 . TRBV11-1 .
TGTGCCATCAGTGGTACTAGCGGGGGAAACACCGGGGAGCTGTTTTTT CAISGTSGGNTGELFF 16 TRBJ2-2 . TRBV10-3 TRBD2
TGCAGCGTTGAAGCCGGAGCGGGAGTCTCCGAGACCCAGTACTTC CSVEAGAGVSETQYF 15 TRBJ2-5 . TRBV29-1 TRBD2
TGTGCATCCTCAAGCCCGCCCCAGGGCTATGGCTACACCTTC CASSSPPQGYGYTF 14 TRBJ1-2 . TRBV6-5 .
TGTGCCAGCAGCCCCCTGGCGGGGCCAGCTCTTGAGCAGTTCTTC CASSPLAGPALEQFF 15 TRBJ2-1 . TRBV28 .
TGTGCCAGTAGCGACAGGGGGCGAGGTGAGCAGTTCTTC CASSDRGRGEQFF 13 TRBJ2-1 . TRBV19 TRBD1
TGCAGCGTGAACCAAATGGGGGCTTACACCTTC CSVNQMGAYTF 11 TRBJ1-2 few TRBV29-1 .
TGTGCCAGCAGCCCCGTTTGGACTAGCGGGAGAGAGACCCAGTACTTC CASSPVWTSGRETQYF 16 TRBJ2-5 . TRBV27 TRBD2
TGTGCCAGCAGCCCCGACGGGGGGGGCGGTTCACCCCTCCACTTT CASSPDGGGGSPLHF 15 TRBJ1-6 . TRBV7-3 .
TGTGCCAGTCGAAAAACCGTAGGGACCATGGGGTCCAATGAGCAGTTCTTC CASRKTVGTMGSNEQFF 17 TRBJ2-1 . TRBV19 .
TGTGCCAGCAGTCCGCGACAGGGAAAAGGCTACACCTTC CASSPRQGKGYTF 13 TRBJ1-2 once TRBV12-3/TRBV12-4 TRBD1
TGTGCCAGCAGTGAGACGCGGGGGAGGACCGGGGAGCTGTTTTTT CASSETRGRTGELFF 15 TRBJ2-2 . TRBV6-1 TRBD2
TGCGCCAGCAGCTCGACAAGGAACACTGAAGCTTTCTTT CASSSTRNTEAFF 13 TRBJ1-1 . TRBV5-1 .
TGCGCCAGCAGTCAAGACCTGGAAACGGTGGGTCCCATTGGAAACATTCAGTACTTC CASSQDLETVGPIGNIQYF 19 TRBJ2-4 . TRBV23-1 .
TGTGCCAGCAGCTGGGGACTGCTCGAAGATTTCTCCTACAATGAGCAGTTCTTC CASSWGLLEDFSYNEQFF 18 TRBJ2-1 . TRBV11-2 .
TGCGCCAGCAGCCAAGACGTGGGTACGAACACCGGGGAGCTGTTTTTT CASSQDVGTNTGELFF 16 TRBJ2-2 . TRBV4-3 .
TGTGCCAGCAGTTACCGGCAAGACGCTAACTATGGCTACACCTTC CASSYRQDANYGYTF 15 TRBJ1-2 . TRBV6-2/TRBV6-3 .
TGCAGCGTTGGGGATTCTCACCGCTACGGCTACACCTTC CSVGDSHRYGYTF 13 TRBJ1-2 once TRBV29-1 .
TGTGCCAGCAGTTACAAAGGGGGTATGAACACTGAAGCTTTCTTT CASSYKGGMNTEAFF 15 TRBJ1-1 . TRBV6-5 .
TGTGCCAGCAGTGAAAAGGGTTCTGGGGCCAACGTCCTGACTTTC CASSEKGSGANVLTF 15 TRBJ2-6 . TRBV6-1 .
TGTGCCAGCCTTCAGGGAATGAACACTGAAGCTTTCTTT CASLQGMNTEAFF 13 TRBJ1-1 . TRBV2 .